This TCR beta chain emerged from a study of siplizumab effects on memory and regulatory T cells. Per sample, some 100,000 TCR templates were assayed. Clones were read by immunoSEQ multiplex PCR, and TCRdb kept only the in-frame ones, dropping some. This table has more than 60,000 clones, just over 90% appearing once. The junction had 6 bases not matched to a gene; V was cut back by 0 bases and J by 3 bases. Germline CDR1 is SGDLS and CDR2 is YYNGEE. CDR3 length equals 15 residues. Sequences were obtained from CD8+ T cells sorted from blood. This TCR was recovered from a human donor in good health. The chain uses TRBV9 and TRBJ2-7; TRBD2 matches at 7 bases. The CDR3 sequence: CASSVDSGPLYEQYF. The CDR3 DNA is TGTGCCAGCAGCGTAGATAGCGGGCCGCTCTACGAGCAGTACTTC. The full variable domain, with the rest looked up from reference TRBV9 and TRBJ2-7, is DSGVTQTPKHLITATGQRVTLRCSPRSGDLSVYWYQQSLDQGLQFLIQYYNGEERAKGNILERFSAQQFPDLHSELNLSSLELGDSALYFCASSVDSGPLYEQYFGPGTRLTVT.